These 12 T cell receptor beta chains share one sample of origin, sequenced in a study of T cell changes during pregnancy in multiple sclerosis. Here immunoSEQ multiplex PCR was the method, and the copy in TCRdb shows in-frame clones only, minus some. In the table there are 70,000 to 95,000 clones, about 93% of which are singletons. The sequenced sample was peripheral blood, obtained in the first trimester of pregnancy. The receptors originated from a female donor with multiple sclerosis, enrolled in a pregnancy study.

The chain uses TRBV21-1 and TRBJ1-1; the table assigns TRBD1, which was not confirmed against the DNA. TRBV21-1 is tagged as a pseudogene. The CDR3 length is 17 residues. CDR3 region: CASSGRDSKNMNTEAFF. The CDR3 bases are TGTGCCAGCAGTGGAAGGGACAGTAAGAACATGAACACTGAAGCTTTCTTT.

The rearrangement joins TRBV6-4 to TRBJ2-5; 11 bases are shared with TRBD2. V trimming: 6 bases; J trimming: 2 bases; junction bases outside the gene matches: 5. The CDR3 is 15 residues long. Germline loops: CDR1 MRHNA, CDR2 SNTAGT. The CDR3 nucleotides are TGTGCCAGCAGCCGACTAGCGGGGTCACAAGAGACCCAGTACTTC. This translates into CASSRLAGSQETQYF.

The chain joins TRBV5-1 to TRBJ2-7; D ambiguous. Germline assignment: CDR1 SGHRS and CDR2 YFSETQ. The CDR3 covers 14 residues. The V gene lost 4 bases and the J gene lost 4 bases, with 15 bases spanning the gap. CDR3 region: CASSMLSPGYEQYF. CDR3 in DNA: TGCGCCAGCAGCATGCTCTCCCCCGGGTACGAGCAGTACTTC.

V is TRBV5-4 and J is TRBJ2-5; TRBD2 matches at 13 bases. In germline, CDR1 is SGHNT, CDR2 YYREEE (reference sequence). V gave up 4 bases and J gave up 5 bases; unmatched junction bases: 8. This CDR3 has 16 amino acids. CDR3 loop: CASSDKLAGGRETQYF. The CDR3 region has the DNA TGTGCCAGCAGCGACAAACTAGCGGGGGGGCGTGAGACCCAGTACTTC.

The chain joins TRBV7-9 to TRBJ2-1; 11 nucleotides align to TRBD2. CDR1 and CDR2 (germline): SEHNR, FQNEAQ (reference sequence). V lost 9 bases, J lost 4 bases, and 8 bases stayed unmatched. This CDR3 has 15 amino acids. The CDR3 nucleotides read TGTGCCAGTCAAGGGCTAGCGGGGGGTTACAATGAGCAGTTCTTC. Translating it yields CASQGLAGGYNEQFF.

This clone was counted a single time. The chain is built from TRBV7-3 and TRBJ1-2; D is unresolved. V was pared by 5 bases and J by 6 bases, with 13 bases between. Per the germline V gene, CDR1 is SGHTA and CDR2 is FQGTGA. This CDR3 contains 13 residues. The CDR3 DNA reads as TGTGCCAGCAGCCCAGGTTCGGGAAATGGCTACACCTTC. Translation gives CASSPGSGNGYTF.

This chain links TRBV15 with TRBJ2-1; TRBD2 matches at 12 bases. The CDR3 length is 18 residues. From germline, CDR1 is LNHNV and CDR2 YYDKDF (reference sequence). Trimming took 0 bases from V and 2 from J; bases not matched to a gene: 5. The DNA for the CDR3 is TGTGCCACCAGCAGAGATCTCGCTAGCGGGGGGGCCTACAATGAGCAGTTCTTC. Encoded protein: CATSRDLASGGAYNEQFF.

The chain recombines TRBV4-1 with TRBJ1-6; D not certain. V was cut by 1 base and J by 5 bases, with 12 bases left in between. This CDR3 spans 16 amino acids. The germline CDR1 and CDR2 sequences are MGHRA and YSYEKL. The CDR3 loop is CASSQGFRSNNSPLHF. The CDR3 nucleotides are TGCGCCAGCAGCCAAGGATTCCGATCTAATAATTCACCCCTCCACTTT.

This sequence joins TRBV19 and TRBJ2-7, with TRBD1 matching 7 bases. CDR1 is LNHDA and CDR2 is SQIVND in the germline V gene (reference sequence). This CDR3 region has 16 residues. The V and J ends lost 5 bases and 0 bases, in that order; junction bases with no gene match: 10. CDR3 sequence: CASSPWRQGFSYEQYF. CDR3 nucleotides: TGTGCCAGTAGTCCCTGGAGACAGGGCTTCTCCTACGAGCAGTACTTC.

The V and J genes are TRBV2 and TRBJ1-1; a weak D match, TRBD1 (6 bases). V was trimmed by 5 bases and J by 4 bases, leaving 8 bases between them. The CDR3 runs to 12 residues. Germline assignment: CDR1 SNHLY and CDR2 FYNNEI. The CDR3 coding sequence is TGTGCCAGCAGTTTCAGGGGCACTGAAGCTTTCTTT. It yields the protein CASSFRGTEAFF.

The CDR3 is CASSEGGTGELFF. Here the CDR3 DNA reads TGTGCCAGCAGCGAGGGAGGGACCGGGGAGCTGTTTTTT. The rearrangement links TRBV9 to TRBJ2-2; 7 bases are a match to TRBD2. V dropped 3 bases and J dropped 5; count of bases not matched to a gene: 1. There are 13 residues in the CDR3. In germline, CDR1 is SGDLS, CDR2 YYNGEE. Full variable domain (outside the CDR3, taken from reference TRBV9 and TRBJ2-2): DSGVTQTPKHLITATGQRVTLRCSPRSGDLSVYWYQQSLDQGLQFLIQYYNGEERAKGNILERFSAQQFPDLHSELNLSSLELGDSALYFCASSEGGTGELFFGEGSRLTVL.

This chain links TRBV5-1 with TRBJ2-5; perhaps TRBD1 as D (5 bases). The CDR3 has 12 residues. The germline CDR1 and CDR2 sequences are SGHRS and YFSETQ. V was pared by 6 bases and J by 1 base, with 7 bases between. In DNA form, the CDR3 reads TGCGCCAGCACAGGGCCCCAAGAGACCCAGTACTTC. The encoded protein is CASTGPQETQYF.